This T cell receptor (beta chain) was recovered during a study of T cells after somatic rescue of genetic block. The table came from immunoSEQ multiplex PCR; TCRdb's copy has only in-frame clones and leaves some out. The sample has tens of thousands of clones, roughly 90% seen once; the top ten hold roughly 3%. This CDR3 region has 14 residues. The V gene's germline CDR1 is MGHRA and CDR2 YSYEKL. V was clipped by 4 bases and J by 9 bases, with 13 bases between them. The clonotype comes from a man between 35 and 55 years old. This chain connects TRBV4-1 to TRBJ1-6; weak D call: TRBD1 (6 bases). Sequenced sample: peripheral blood mononuclear cells (PBMCs). CDR3 sequence reads: CASSPQGLSSPLHF. Written as DNA, the CDR3 is TGCGCCAGCAGCCCTCAGGGGCTATCTTCACCCCTCCACTTT.